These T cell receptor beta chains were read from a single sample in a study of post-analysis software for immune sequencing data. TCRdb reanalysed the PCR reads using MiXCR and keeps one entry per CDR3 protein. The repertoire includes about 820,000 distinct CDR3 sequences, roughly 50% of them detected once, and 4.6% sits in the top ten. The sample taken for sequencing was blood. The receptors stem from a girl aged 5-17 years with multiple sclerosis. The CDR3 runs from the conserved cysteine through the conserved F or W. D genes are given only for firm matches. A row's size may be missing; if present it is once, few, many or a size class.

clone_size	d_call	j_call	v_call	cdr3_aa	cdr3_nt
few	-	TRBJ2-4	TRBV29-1	CSAGSGVGNIQYF	TGCAGCGCTGGCTCGGGTGTGGGAAACATTCAGTACTTC
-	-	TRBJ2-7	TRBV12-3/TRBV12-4	CAGSERGFEQYF	TGTGCCGGCAGTGAACGGGGCTTCGAGCAGTACTTC
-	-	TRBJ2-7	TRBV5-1	CASSQDSGSYEQYF	TGCGCCAGCAGCCAGGACAGTGGATCCTACGAGCAGTACTTC
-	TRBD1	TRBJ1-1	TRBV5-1	CASSTETGGYTEAFF	TGCGCCAGCAGCACTGAAACAGGGGGCTACACTGAAGCTTTCTTT
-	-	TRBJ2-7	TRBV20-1	CSASRAPRSYEQYF	TGCAGTGCTAGTCGGGCCCCCCGATCCTACGAGCAGTACTTC
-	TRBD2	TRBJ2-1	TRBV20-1	CSASIAGPTNEQFF	TGCAGTGCCAGTATAGCGGGGCCTACGAATGAGCAGTTCTTC
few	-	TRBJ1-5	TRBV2	CASSEGWKQGPLNQPQHF	TGTGCCAGCAGTGAAGGATGGAAACAGGGTCCTTTAAATCAGCCCCAGCATTTT
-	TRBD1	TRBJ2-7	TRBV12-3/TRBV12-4	CASSSTGFNEQYF	TGTGCCAGCAGTTCGACAGGGTTCAACGAGCAGTACTTC
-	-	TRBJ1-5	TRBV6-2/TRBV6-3	CASSYLAGRNQPQHF	TGTGCCAGCAGTTATTTGGCAGGGAGGAATCAGCCCCAGCATTTT
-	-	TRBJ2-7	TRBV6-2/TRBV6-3	CASRPNRPGHPKYF	TGTGCCAGCAGACCGAACCGGCCGGGACATCCGAAGTACTTC
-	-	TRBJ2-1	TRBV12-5	CASATDKASSYNEQFF	TGTGCTAGTGCCACGGACAAAGCGAGCTCCTACAATGAGCAGTTCTTC
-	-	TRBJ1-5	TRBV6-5	CASSSLGVSNQPQHF	TGTGCCAGCAGCTCACTCGGGGTTAGCAATCAGCCCCAGCATTTT
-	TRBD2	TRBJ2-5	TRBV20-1	CSARRTGLAGNQETQYF	TGCAGTGCTCGACGAACTGGACTAGCGGGGAACCAAGAGACCCAGTACTTC
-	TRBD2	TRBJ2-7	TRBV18	CASSPPAGGNYEQYF	TGTGCCAGCTCACCACCGGCGGGGGGGAACTACGAGCAGTACTTC
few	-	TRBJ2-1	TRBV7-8	CASSLVRGNNEQFF	TGTGCCAGCAGCTTAGTTAGGGGAAACAATGAGCAGTTCTTC
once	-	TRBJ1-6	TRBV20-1	CSARGGIVAGNSPLHF	TGCAGTGCTAGAGGGGGGATAGTCGCGGGAAATTCACCCCTCCACTTT
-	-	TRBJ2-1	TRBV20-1	CSRIDSNNEQFF	TGCAGTCGGATCGACTCGAACAATGAGCAGTTCTTC
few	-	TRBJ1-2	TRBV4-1	CASSQEGTSGRGYTF	TGCGCCAGCAGCCAAGAAGGGACTAGCGGGAGAGGCTACACCTTC
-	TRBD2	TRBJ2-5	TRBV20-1	CSARDASGRAEQYF	TGCAGTGCTAGAGATGCTAGCGGCAGAGCGGAGCAGTACTTC
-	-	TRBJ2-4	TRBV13	CASSAMPVGRGGENIQYF	TGTGCCAGCAGCGCCATGCCCGTAGGTCGTGGAGGCGAAAACATTCAGTACTTC
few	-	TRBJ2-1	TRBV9	CASSVGVVMENEQFF	TGTGCCAGCAGCGTAGGGGTAGTTATGGAGAATGAGCAGTTCTTC
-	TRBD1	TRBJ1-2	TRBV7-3	CASSFSLIQGDLGYTF	TGTGCCAGCAGCTTTTCGCTTATACAGGGGGATCTTGGCTACACCTTC
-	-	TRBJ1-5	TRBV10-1	CASRDRTESNQPQHF	TGCGCCAGCAGGGACCGGACAGAGAGCAATCAGCCCCAGCATTTT
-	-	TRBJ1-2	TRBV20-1	CSARPGPKYGYTF	TGCAGTGCTAGACCGGGTCCTAAATATGGCTACACCTTC
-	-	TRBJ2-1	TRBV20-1	CSARVGGRSGKGYNEQFF	TGCAGTGCTAGGGTGGGGGGCAGAAGCGGGAAAGGATACAATGAGCAGTTCTTC
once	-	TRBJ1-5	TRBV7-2	CASSCGTAYQPQHF	TGTGCCAGCAGCTGCGGGACGGCTTATCAGCCCCAGCATTTT
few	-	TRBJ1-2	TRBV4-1	CASSQEWSGAYGYTF	TGCGCCAGCAGCCAAGAATGGTCGGGGGCTTACGGCTACACCTTC
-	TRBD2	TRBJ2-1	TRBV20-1	CSAARLANEQFF	TGCAGTGCTGCTCGACTAGCGAATGAGCAGTTCTTC
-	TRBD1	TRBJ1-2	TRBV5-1	CASSEDRETYGYTF	TGCGCCAGCAGCGAAGACAGGGAGACCTATGGCTACACCTTC
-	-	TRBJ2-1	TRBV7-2	CASSSDRNSYNEQFF	TGTGCCAGCAGTTCTGACAGGAACTCCTACAATGAGCAGTTCTTC
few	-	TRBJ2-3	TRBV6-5	CASSPGGRRGTDTQYF	TGTGCCAGCAGTCCAGGTGGGAGGAGGGGCACAGATACGCAGTATTTT